These 8 T cell receptor beta chains originate from one sample sequenced in a study of shared clonotypes between healthy human individuals. Data came from immunoSEQ multiplex PCR; TCRdb stores just in-frame clones and leaves some out. This table holds about 460,000 clones, approximately 71% found once. Source material: PBMCs. Receptor source: a woman aged 40 to 50 in good health. Some clones in this sample may be carry-over from other donors' samples.

This clone was seen repeatedly, ten times or more. This sequence joins TRBV10-2 and TRBJ2-1; TRBD2 aligns across 13 bases. With 6 bases clipped from V and 8 bases from J, the junction kept 7 bases outside the gene matches. This CDR3 is 15 amino acids long. Per germline, CDR1 WSHSY and CDR2 SAAADI. Here the CDR3 reads CASRSTSGRKDEQFF. The CDR3 nucleotides are TGCGCCAGCAGATCGACTAGCGGGAGGAAGGATGAGCAGTTCTTC.

A remark on this clone: A much larger clone lies a single base off, so this may be a read error. V is TRBV5-1 and J is TRBJ2-2; 8 nucleotides match TRBD1. Germline values: CDR1 SGHRS, CDR2 YFSETQ. The CDR3 length is 18 residues. The CDR3 DNA sequence: TGCGCCAGCAGCGCAAGACAGGGGTGGTTTGATAACATCGGGGAGCTGTTTTTT. It codes for CASSARQGWFDNIGELFF.

This clone came up many times. Within the sample, other DNA sequences also encode this same CDR3. This rearrangement joins TRBV2 to TRBJ2-5; the D is unclear. Germline V lookup: CDR1 SNHLY, CDR2 FYNNEI. The CDR3 is made up of 11 amino acids. The V and J ends lost 3 bases and 3 bases respectively, with 2 bases between them. CDR3 amino acids: CASSEEETQYF. The CDR3 bases are TGTGCCAGCAGTGAGGAAGAGACCCAGTACTTC.

V and J are TRBV27 and TRBJ2-3; perhaps TRBD2 as D (5 bases). Germline CDR1 reads MNHEY; CDR2 reads SMNVEV (reference sequence). V gave up 5 bases and J gave up 2 bases, with 17 bases separating them. The CDR3 is made up of 16 amino acids. Here the CDR3 reads CASSHSGKEYTDTQYF. The CDR3 DNA reads as TGTGCCAGCAGTCACTCGGGGAAAGAGTACACAGATACGCAGTATTTT.

On this clone: Given a far larger clone just one base away, this is likely a sequencing read error. The rearrangement links TRBV2 to TRBJ2-5; D perhaps matches TRBD2 (6 bases). The germline V gene encodes CDR1 SNHLY and CDR2 FYNNEI. CDR3 length equals 13 residues. The CDR3 DNA reads as TGTGCCAGCACCATGACTAGACAAGAGACCCAGCACTTC. It codes for CASTMTRQETQHF.

This sequence joins TRBV7-6 and TRBJ2-3; no definite D call. The length of the CDR3 is 14 residues. Trimming left V 4 bases short and J 4 bases short, with 12 bases between. Germline V gives CDR1 SGHVS, CDR2 FNYEAQ. The CDR3 DNA follows: TGTGCCAGCAGCTCAGACCCCGGCCCAGATACGCAGTATTTT. Its translation is CASSSDPGPDTQYF.

This chain joins TRBV30 and TRBJ2-7; the match to TRBD1 covers 10 bases. The CDR3 loop spans 15 amino acids. The V gene end was trimmed by 3 bases and the J gene end by 4 bases; junction bases not matched to a gene: 9. Germline V gives CDR1 GTSNPN, CDR2 SVGIG (reference sequence). CDR3 DNA: TGTGCCTGGAGCCCCGGGACAGGGGCCATTTACGAGCAGTACTTC. Protein: CAWSPGTGAIYEQYF.

The CDR3 sequence is CASSWGGRGETQYF. For the CDR3, the DNA is TGTGCCAGCAGCTGGGGGGGCAGGGGAGAGACCCAGTACTTC. This rearrangement joins TRBV7-2 to TRBJ2-5, with D possibly matching TRBD2 (7 bases). There are 14 residues in the CDR3. V lost 4 bases and J 4 bases, leaving 13 bases between the germline ends. Germline V gene data show CDR1 as SGHTA and CDR2 as FQGNSA.